The sequence of this T cell receptor beta chain was determined in a study of blood T cell repertoires in COVID-19. As for the study in general: PBMCs, B-cell-depleted T cells, or T cells were the source of the cDNA or gDNA that made up the material.

In the source study's methods: The assay estimated nucleated cells by amplifying reference gene primers. Here immunoSEQ multiplex PCR was the method, and the copy in TCRdb shows in-frame clones only, minus some. The V and J calls and the clone size are those of that table, but D and trimming were determined from the DNA. Of 350,000 to 450,000 clones listed, 80% to 90% were seen once; the top ten hold under 8.5%. Seattle participants joined during active infection and were tracked over time. The CDR3 is 15 amino acids. CDR1 and CDR2 (germline): SGHRS, YFSETQ. V was clipped by 4 bases and J by 5 bases; unmatched bases: 9.

The sequencing sample was made of peripheral blood. The chain employs TRBV5-1 and TRBJ1-1, with 9 bases fitting TRBD1. The origin of this receptor is a woman in her sixties or seventies with COVID-19, enrolled during active disease. The CDR3 here is CASSTRDRASTEAFF. The CDR3 DNA sequence: TGCGCCAGCAGCACCCGGGACAGGGCGAGTACTGAAGCTTTCTTT.